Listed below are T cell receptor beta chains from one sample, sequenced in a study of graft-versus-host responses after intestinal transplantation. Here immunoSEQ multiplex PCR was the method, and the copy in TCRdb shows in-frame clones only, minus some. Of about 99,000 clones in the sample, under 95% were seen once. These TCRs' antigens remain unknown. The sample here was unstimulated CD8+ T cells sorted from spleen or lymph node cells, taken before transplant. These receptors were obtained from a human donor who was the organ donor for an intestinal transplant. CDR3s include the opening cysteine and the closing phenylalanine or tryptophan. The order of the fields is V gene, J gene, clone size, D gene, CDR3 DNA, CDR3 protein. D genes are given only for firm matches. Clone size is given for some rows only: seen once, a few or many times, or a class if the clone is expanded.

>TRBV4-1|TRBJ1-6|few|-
TGCGCCAGCAGCCCCGAGGACAGCCAGAACTATAATTCACCCCTCCACTTT
CASSPEDSQNYNSPLHF
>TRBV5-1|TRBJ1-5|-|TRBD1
TGCGCCAGCAGCTGGGAGACAGGGGTCCATCAGCCCCAGCATTTT
CASSWETGVHQPQHF
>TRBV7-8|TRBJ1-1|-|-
TGTGCCAGCAGCTTAGCGGGTTGGGGGGGGCTTAACACTGAAGCTTTCTTT
CASSLAGWGGLNTEAFF
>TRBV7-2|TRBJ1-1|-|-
TGTGCCAGCAGCGGGGGGGTGGGGGAAAAGGACACTGAAGCTTTCTTT
CASSGGVGEKDTEAFF
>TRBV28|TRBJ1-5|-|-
TGTGCCAGCAGGGTTGATCAGGGGCCCCCTGATCAGCCCCAGCATTTT
CASRVDQGPPDQPQHF
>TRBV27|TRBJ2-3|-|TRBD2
TGTGCCAGCAAACTAGCGGGGACGCTATTAAGCACAGATACGCAGTATTTT
CASKLAGTLLSTDTQYF
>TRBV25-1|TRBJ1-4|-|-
TGTGCCAGCAGTGAATTTTTTGTCAGCGCTAATGAAAAACTGTTTTTT
CASSEFFVSANEKLFF
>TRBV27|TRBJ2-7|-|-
TGTGCCAGCAGTCCGCGCGATTTTGACGAGCAGTACTTC
CASSPRDFDEQYF
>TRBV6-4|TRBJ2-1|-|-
TGTGCCAGCAGTGACTCCGCAGGGCCTCGATTTTCCACTGAGCAGTTCTTC
CASSDSAGPRFSTEQFF
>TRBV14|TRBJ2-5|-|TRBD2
TGTGCCAGCAGCCTACTTAGCGGGGTAGAGTGTGAGACCCAGTACTTC
CASSLLSGVECETQYF
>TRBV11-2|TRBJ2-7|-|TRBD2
TGTGCCAGCAGCGACGGGACTAGCTACGAGCAGTACTTC
CASSDGTSYEQYF
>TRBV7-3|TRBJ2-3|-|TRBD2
TGTGCCAGCAGCTGGACTAGTTCAGATACGCAGTATTTT
CASSWTSSDTQYF
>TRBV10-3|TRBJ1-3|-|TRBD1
TGTGCCATCAAACGTGGGACAGCAGAACGAAACACCATATATTTT
CAIKRGTAERNTIYF
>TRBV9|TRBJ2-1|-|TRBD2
TGTGCCAGCAGCGTAGGGTCTAGCGGCCCTTCGGGGGAGCAGTTCTTC
CASSVGSSGPSGEQFF
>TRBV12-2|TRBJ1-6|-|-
TGTGCAAGTCGCTCTGGCCAGGCTAATTCACCCCTCCACTTT
CASRSGQANSPLHF
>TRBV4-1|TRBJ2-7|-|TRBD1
TGCGCCAGCAGCCAGCAGACAGGGGCAGTATACGAGCAGTACTTC
CASSQQTGAVYEQYF
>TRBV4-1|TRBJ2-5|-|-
TGCGCCAGCAGCCAAGACGGACAGACAGAAGAGACCCAGTACTTC
CASSQDGQTEETQYF
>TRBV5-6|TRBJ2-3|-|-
TGTGCCAGCAGCTTTAGTGGGAGGAATAAGGATACGCAGTATTTT
CASSFSGRNKDTQYF
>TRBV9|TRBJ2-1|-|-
TGTGCCAGCAGCGTAGTAGGGAGTCCCTACAATGAGCAGTTCTTC
CASSVVGSPYNEQFF
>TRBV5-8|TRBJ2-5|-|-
TGTGCCAGCAGCGGTCCTCGGGGGACTTTGCAAGAGACCCAGTACTTC
CASSGPRGTLQETQYF
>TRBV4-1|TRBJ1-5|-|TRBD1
TGCGCCAGCAGCCTTAGACAGGGGGCTCAGCCCCAGCATTTT
CASSLRQGAQPQHF
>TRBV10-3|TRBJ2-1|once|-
TGTGCCATCAGCCCCCCGGCGGGACCCTACAATGAGCAGTTCTTC
CAISPPAGPYNEQFF
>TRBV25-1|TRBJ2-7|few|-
TGTGCCAGCAGTGATAACAGGGAGCTTCTGGGGCAGTACTTC
CASSDNRELLGQYF
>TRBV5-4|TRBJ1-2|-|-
TGTGCCAGCAGCACCCGGACAGACTATACCAGACGATCAGGCTACACCTTC
CASSTRTDYTRRSGYTF
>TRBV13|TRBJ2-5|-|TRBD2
TGTGCCAGCAGCTTGGGACTAGCGGGCGAAGAGACCCAGTACTTC
CASSLGLAGEETQYF
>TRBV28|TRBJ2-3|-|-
TGTGCCAGCAGTTTCGAGTGGGATACGCAGTATTTT
CASSFEWDTQYF
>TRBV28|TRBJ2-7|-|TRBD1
TGTGCCAGCAGTGGGACAGGGATGGACGAGCAGTACTTC
CASSGTGMDEQYF
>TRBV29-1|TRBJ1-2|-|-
TGCAGCGTTGTGCAACAGGACTATGGCTACACCTTC
CSVVQQDYGYTF
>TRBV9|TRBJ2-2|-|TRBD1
TGTGCCAGCAGCGGGAGGGACAGGGCCCCCTCAGGGGAGCTGTTTTTT
CASSGRDRAPSGELFF
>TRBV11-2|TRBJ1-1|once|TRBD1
TGTGCCAGCAGCCACGGACAGGGCCGGATTCGCATGAACACTGAAGCTTTCTTT
CASSHGQGRIRMNTEAFF
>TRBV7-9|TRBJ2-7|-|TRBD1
TGTGCCAGCAGAACCCCCGGGACAGACTACGAGCAGTACTTC
CASRTPGTDYEQYF
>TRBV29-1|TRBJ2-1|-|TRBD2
TGCAGCGTTAGGTCTGGGACTAGCGGTCCCAGCTCCTACAATGAGCAGTTCTTC
CSVRSGTSGPSSYNEQFF
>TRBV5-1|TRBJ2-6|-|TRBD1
TGCGCCAGCAGCGTTAGGGACAGGGGGACTGGGGCCAACGTCCTGACTTTC
CASSVRDRGTGANVLTF
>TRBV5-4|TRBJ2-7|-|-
TGTGCCAGCAGCTTGGAGTCCGGGGTCTACGAGCAGTACTTC
CASSLESGVYEQYF
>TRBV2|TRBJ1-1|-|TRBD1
TGTGCCAGCAGTCTGAATACAGGGGCTGGGGCAGCTTTCTTT
CASSLNTGAGAAFF
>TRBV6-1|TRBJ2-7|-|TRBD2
TGTGCCAGCAGTGATGTAAGCGGGAGTAATCAGTACTTC
CASSDVSGSNQYF
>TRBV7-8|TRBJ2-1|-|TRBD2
TGTGCCAGCAGCACGGGACTAGCTGAGCAGTTCTTC
CASSTGLAEQFF
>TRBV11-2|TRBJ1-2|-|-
TGTGCCAGCAGCTTAGATCGGATGGGGGGGGAATCTAACTATGGCTACACCTTC
CASSLDRMGGESNYGYTF
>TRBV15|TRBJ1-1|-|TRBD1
TGTGCCACCAGCAGAGGGGGGACAGGGCGGGATACTGAAGCTTTCTTT
CATSRGGTGRDTEAFF
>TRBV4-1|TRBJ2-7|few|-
TGCGCCAGCAGCCCCTACCCAAGGACAGCGATGAGCTCCTACGAGCAGTACTTC
CASSPYPRTAMSSYEQYF
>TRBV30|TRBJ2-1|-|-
TGTGCCGGACTTCTTGGGAGTAATAATGAGCAGTTCTTC
CAGLLGSNNEQFF
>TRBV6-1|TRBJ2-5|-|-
TGTGCCAGCAGTGGGAACTTCAGACAACAAGAGACCCAGTACTTC
CASSGNFRQQETQYF